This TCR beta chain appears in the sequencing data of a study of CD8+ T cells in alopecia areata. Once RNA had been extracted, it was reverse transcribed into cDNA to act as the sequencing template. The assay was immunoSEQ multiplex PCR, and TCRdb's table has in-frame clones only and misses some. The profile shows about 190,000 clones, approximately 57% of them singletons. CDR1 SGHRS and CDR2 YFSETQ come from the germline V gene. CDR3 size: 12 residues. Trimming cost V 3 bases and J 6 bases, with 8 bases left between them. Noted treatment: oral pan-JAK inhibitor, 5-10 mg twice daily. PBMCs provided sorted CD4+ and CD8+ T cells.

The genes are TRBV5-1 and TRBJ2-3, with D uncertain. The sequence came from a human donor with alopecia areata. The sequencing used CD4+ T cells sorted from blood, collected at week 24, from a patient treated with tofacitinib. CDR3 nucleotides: TGCGCCAGCAGCTCGGATGTGGATACGCAGTATTTT. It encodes CASSSDVDTQYF.